The next 24 T cell receptor beta chains were all read from a single sample in a study of response to subunit inactivated influenza vaccine. TCRdb redid the calling of the RT-PCR reads with MiXCR, one entry per CDR3 protein. The table has roughly 700,000 distinct CDR3 sequences, around 14% seen once. Sequences were derived from PBMCs from blood, sampled 14 to 15 days before vaccination. The receptors were sampled from a man aged 45-65 years who received an inactivated influenza vaccine.

This clonotype has more than one count but fewer than ten. The chain links TRBV11-2 to TRBJ1-6; 11 bases are a match to TRBD1. From germline, CDR1 is SGHAT and CDR2 FQNNGV. V lost 1 base and J lost 10; bases outside the gene matches: 3. The CDR3 totals 15 residues. CDR3 residues: CASSLAGTGGSPLHF. DNA of the CDR3: TGTGCCAGCAGCTTAGCCGGGACAGGGGGGTCACCCCTCCACTTT.

The CDR3 nucleotides read TGTGCCAGCAGTGGGTCCTTGTCGGATGAGCAGTTCTTC. Its protein is CASSGSLSDEQFF. V gene TRBV12-3 or TRBV12-4 combines with J gene TRBJ2-1; D is ambiguous. V was clipped by 5 bases and J by 8 bases, with 13 bases between them. The CDR3 has 13 residues.

This clonotype was seen only a few times. The CDR3 region has the DNA TGTGCCAGCAGTTTACTTCCCGACAGGGAAGTTTCAGATACGCAGTATTTT. As protein: CASSLLPDREVSDTQYF. The rearrangement joins TRBV28 to TRBJ2-3, with TRBD1 identical over 7 bases. V lost 2 bases and J lost 4; bases outside the gene matches: 12. The CDR3 has 17 amino acids. The germline V gene has CDR1 MDHEN and CDR2 SYDVKM.

The rearrangement links TRBV29-1 to TRBJ1-5, with 7 positions matching TRBD1. V shed 5 bases, J shed 7 bases, and the junction held 8 bases outside the gene matches. The germline gives CDR1 SQVTM, CDR2 ANQGSEA. The CDR3 loop spans 13 amino acids. CDR3 sequence: CSVRQGGGQPQHF. For the CDR3, the DNA is TGCAGCGTTCGACAGGGTGGAGGACAGCCCCAGCATTTT.

The gene calls are TRBV5-1 and TRBJ2-3; maybe TRBD1 (6 bases). Germline CDR1 reads SGHRS; CDR2 reads YFSETQ. V shed 4 bases and J shed 1 base, with 16 bases lying between them. The CDR3 sequence is 16 residues long. CDR3 protein: CASSTLTGIGTDTQYF. CDR3 DNA sequence: TGCGCCAGCAGCACCCTTACAGGGATTGGCACAGATACGCAGTATTTT.

The chain is built from TRBV25-1 and TRBJ2-3; D might be TRBD1 (6 bases). V was cut by 9 bases and J by 1 base, with 11 bases left in between. Germline V gene lookup returns CDR1 MGHDK and CDR2 SYGVNS. CDR3 length equals 13 residues. The CDR3 bases are TGTGCCAGTCAGGGGACCCGCACAGATACGCAGTATTTT. It encodes CASQGTRTDTQYF.

This clonotype has a count of ten or more. The chain recombines TRBV4-3 with TRBJ2-5; the D is unclear. V was clipped by 1 base and J by 9 bases, with 15 bases between them. Germline CDR1 LGHNA, CDR2 YSLEER. CDR3 length: 14 residues. This CDR3 is CASSQVNFPPAQYF. CDR3 bases: TGCGCCAGCAGCCAAGTTAACTTCCCCCCAGCCCAGTACTTC.

The chain links TRBV29-1 to TRBJ2-2, with 8 bases aligning to TRBD2. Germline V gene lookup returns CDR1 SQVTM and CDR2 ANQGSEA. CDR3 length equals 14 residues. Trimming at V came to 7 bases and at J to 5 bases, leaving 9 bases not matched to a gene. This chain's CDR3 is CSGGAGGRTGELFF. The CDR3 DNA reads TGCAGCGGGGGGGCGGGAGGACGAACCGGGGAGCTGTTTTTT.

This clonotype was found many times. CDR3 sequence reads: CASSQGRGAGNTIYF. For the CDR3, the DNA is TGTGCCAGCAGCCAAGGACGGGGGGCTGGAAACACCATATATTTT. The chain uses TRBV3-1 and TRBJ1-3; D is possibly TRBD1 (5 bases). There are 15 residues in the CDR3. From germline, CDR1 is LGHDT and CDR2 YNNKEL (reference sequence). Trimming shortened V by 1 base and J by 2 bases, and 9 bases separated the two germline ends.

V and J are TRBV20-1 and TRBJ2-3, with 9 bases matching TRBD2. The length of the CDR3 is 13 residues. Germline values: CDR1 DFQATT, CDR2 SNEGSKA (reference sequence). The ends lost 8 bases at V and 2 bases at J; junction bases unmatched: 5. The CDR3, as DNA: TGCAGTTCGAGACTAGCGGTCACAGATACGCAGTATTTT. Amino acid sequence: CSSRLAVTDTQYF.

This clonotype occurred many times. One end of the junction varies from germline; a read error may be responsible. V is TRBV29-1 and J is TRBJ2-1; TRBD1 is a possible D gene (6 bases). Germline CDR1 and CDR2: SQVTM and ANQGSEA. The CDR3 covers 16 residues. Written as DNA, the CDR3 is TGCAGCGTGGAAGAGCACAGGGTGAGCTCCTACAATGAGCAGTTCTTC. Translation: CSVEEHRVSSYNEQFF.

This clonotype occurred a few times. The V call is TRBV29-1, the J call TRBJ1-4; unclear D gene. Germline values: CDR1 SQVTM, CDR2 ANQGSEA. Trimming pared 8 bases from V and 3 bases from J, leaving 7 bases between. This CDR3 is 11 amino acids long. The CDR3 DNA is TGCAGCTCCCTACCTAATGAAAAACTGTTTTTT. This encodes CSSLPNEKLFF.

This chain connects TRBV28 to TRBJ2-3; D remains unclear. CDR3 length: 15 amino acids. Germline CDR1 and CDR2: MDHEN and SYDVKM. V lost 2 bases and J 2 bases, leaving 11 bases between the germline ends. The CDR3 nucleotides are TGTGCCAGCAGTTTAACTGAGTTCTACACAGATACGCAGTATTTT. It specifies CASSLTEFYTDTQYF.

A few counts support this clonotype. Here the CDR3 reads CSATPLYPTAYQETQYF. CDR3 DNA sequence: TGCAGTGCTACCCCCCTTTACCCTACGGCGTACCAAGAGACCCAGTACTTC. The V call is TRBV20-1, the J call TRBJ2-5; no firm D call. Trimming removed 4 bases from V and 0 bases from J, with 21 bases in between. Germline-derived CDR1 and CDR2 are DFQATT and SNEGSKA (reference sequence). The CDR3 is 17 amino acids.

This clonotype has only a few counts. The gene calls are TRBV11-2 and TRBJ2-7; 8 bases map to TRBD2. The CDR3 contains 16 residues. Per germline, CDR1 SGHAT and CDR2 FQNNGV. The J segment lost 6 bases and the V segment lost 1 base, leaving 11 bases of the junction unmatched. The CDR3 region is CASSLAGGRISGEQYF. The CDR3 bases are TGTGCCAGCAGCTTAGCCGGCGGGAGGATCTCTGGCGAGCAGTACTTC. The variable domain in full, with the rest retrieved from reference TRBV11-2 and TRBJ2-7, is EAGVAQSPRYKIIEKRQSVAFWCNPISGHATLYWYQQILGQGPKLLIQFQNNGVVDDSQLPKDRFSAERLKGVDSTLKIQPAKLEDSAVYLCASSLAGGRISGEQYFGPGTRLTVT.

This clonotype has more than one count but fewer than ten. The CDR3 sequence is CASSQPSGLSYEQYF. The CDR3 nucleotides are TGTGCCAGCAGCCAACCTAGCGGCCTGTCCTACGAGCAGTACTTC. The V call is TRBV4-2, the J call TRBJ2-7; 7 bases match TRBD2. CDR1 LGHNA and CDR2 YNFKEQ come from the germline V gene. CDR3 length equals 15 residues. V lost 2 bases, J lost 1 base, and 5 bases stayed unmatched.

This clonotype was seen more than once but under ten times. The chain recombines TRBV10-3 with TRBJ2-2; 7 bases fit TRBD1. Germline CDR1 and CDR2: ENHRY and SYGVKD. Losses at the gene ends were 11 bases for V and 0 bases for J; bases not matched to a gene: 6. The CDR3 runs to 14 residues. In DNA, the CDR3 is TGTGCCTCGAGGGGGCCAACGAACACCGGGGAGCTGTTTTTT. The encoded protein is CASRGPTNTGELFF.

This clonotype was detected a few times. The chain joins TRBV15 to TRBJ1-2; D uncertain. Germline CDR1 is LNHNV and CDR2 is YYDKDF (reference sequence). V was cut by 0 bases and J by 4 bases, with 9 bases left in between. The CDR3 runs to 14 residues. CDR3 sequence reads: CATSRDHSLYGYTF. The CDR3 DNA sequence: TGTGCCACCAGCAGAGATCACAGCCTCTATGGCTACACCTTC.

V usage is TRBV7-2 and J usage is TRBJ2-4; perhaps TRBD2 as D (6 bases). Germline V lookup: CDR1 SGHTA, CDR2 FQGNSA. The germline V and J ends were trimmed by 5 bases and 1 base, with 12 bases remaining between them. This CDR3 is built from 15 residues. CDR3 bases: TGTGCCAGCAGCCTCACGGGACTGGCCAAAAACATTCAGTACTTC. This gives the protein CASSLTGLAKNIQYF.

This chain joins TRBV29-1 and TRBJ2-1, with D perhaps given as TRBD1 or TRBD2 (5 bases each). Germline CDR1 is SQVTM and CDR2 is ANQGSEA. Trimming stripped 1 base from V and 0 bases from J, with 13 bases between. The CDR3 has 16 residues. In nucleotides, the CDR3 is TGCAGCGTTGAAGTGGGGGACGCGAGCTCCTACAATGAGCAGTTCTTC. Translation: CSVEVGDASSYNEQFF.

V and J are TRBV4-2 and TRBJ2-7, with no clear D. This CDR3 contains 16 residues. Trimming stripped 1 base from V and 2 bases from J, with 15 bases between. In germline, CDR1 is LGHNA, CDR2 YNFKEQ. CDR3 loop: CASSQGFGFTTYEQYF. Written as DNA, the CDR3 is TGTGCCAGCAGCCAAGGTTTCGGGTTCACGACCTACGAGCAGTACTTC.

The rearrangement joins TRBV9 to TRBJ2-3; D is possibly TRBD1 or TRBD2 (5 bases each). Germline assignment: CDR1 SGDLS and CDR2 YYNGEE. This CDR3 is built from 16 residues. Trimming left V 0 bases short and J 5 bases short, with 16 bases between. The DNA of the CDR3 is TGTGCCAGCAGCGTAGATGAGGGCGGAAGGGGAGATACGCAGTATTTT. The encoded protein is CASSVDEGGRGDTQYF.

The J gene is TRBJ1-1, the V gene TRBV5-1; no reliable D call. Germline loops: CDR1 SGHRS, CDR2 YFSETQ. CDR3 length: 13 amino acids. Trimming took 5 bases from V and 5 from J, leaving 13 bases between them. The CDR3 DNA is TGCGCCAGCAGATGGGGAGAAGGGACTGAAGCTTTCTTT. Its translation: CASRWGEGTEAFF.

This clonotype was counted between two and nine times. This chain links TRBV20-1 with TRBJ2-4; 7 bases are a match to TRBD1. The CDR3 consists of 13 residues. The V gene end was trimmed by 6 bases and the J gene end by 5 bases; junction bases not matched to a gene: 7. CDR1 is DFQATT and CDR2 is SNEGSKA in the germline V gene (reference sequence). This CDR3 reads CSAPTGLENIQYF. CDR3 coding DNA: TGCAGTGCACCGACAGGGCTCGAAAACATTCAGTACTTC.